This T cell receptor beta chain was sequenced in a study of blood T cell repertoires in COVID-19 (dated by TCRdb to the early 2020s). Context from the whole study: Samples from collaborators originated in the United States, Italy and Spain and spanned both the acute and convalescent phases of COVID-19. Deeply sampled blood TCRbeta repertoires from subjects exposed to, actively infected with, or recovered from COVID-19 were included in the dataset. The repertoires were released in a freely available public database meant as a resource for research on the immune response to SARS-CoV-2. The sample metadata nearly always contained a de-identified subject ID, COVID-19 status, age in years and sex. The material from the prospective study consisted of cDNA or gDNA derived from T cells, B-cell-depleted T cells, or PBMCs. Samples came from the ongoing ImmuneRACE study (first 160 participants) plus 1,254 subjects from 6 global collaborators. Where available, HLA class I and class II types were taken from metadata supplied by the sample provider and were not determined by assay-based typing. Results and caveats for the whole study, not just this receptor: The amount of clinical and demographic metadata varied by source and participant and was provided uncurated.

This clone was counted only a few times. Its antigen has not been determined. Base qualities are not at hand, and no much larger clone is one base apart. Each collaborating institution followed its own protocols to collect whole blood in K2EDTA tubes. For TCRbeta analysis, collaborators shipped samples as frozen whole blood, isolated PBMCs, or DNA extracted from either of those sample types. V is clipped by 6 bases and J by 5 bases, and the sequence between their germline boundaries is 17 bases long. The CDR3 runs 14 residues from the cysteine to the phenylalanine. The DNA shown is the 42-base CDR3, in frame from base 1. The CDR1 and CDR2 encoded by the germline V gene (reference sequence) are MNHNY and SVGAGI. TCRbeta CDR3 regions were amplified from genomic DNA by means of the immunoSEQ Assay, a bias-controlled multiplex PCR. In the source study's methods: The number of nucleated cells in each sample was estimated by amplification of reference gene primers within the assay. To quantify the absolute abundance of each unique TCRbeta CDR3 rearrangement, sequence reads were collapsed and filtered. For each sample, productive Simpson clonality was calculated by taking the square root of Simpson's diversity index across productive rearrangements. TCRdb re-hosts the immuneACCESS table, in-frame sequences only. Its copies lack some clones; in the studies checked, an unresolved V gene accounts for under half of them, and the cause for the rest is not known. The DNA was the basis for D and trimming; V, J and clone size are from that table. The sample data list about 210,000 clones, and 88% of these were observed just once. The biggest ten clones account for over 1.5% of the sample.

The receptor was isolated from a man in his 70s with acute or convalescent COVID-19. Sequencing used peripheral blood. Here the chain combines TRBV6-6 and TRBJ2-7; the D segment could be TRBD2, given 6 matching bases. The CDR3 protein sequence reads: CASSRPGGGDEQYF. The DNA sequence is given as TGTGCCAGCAGCCGACCGGGTGGCGGGGACGAGCAGTACTTC.